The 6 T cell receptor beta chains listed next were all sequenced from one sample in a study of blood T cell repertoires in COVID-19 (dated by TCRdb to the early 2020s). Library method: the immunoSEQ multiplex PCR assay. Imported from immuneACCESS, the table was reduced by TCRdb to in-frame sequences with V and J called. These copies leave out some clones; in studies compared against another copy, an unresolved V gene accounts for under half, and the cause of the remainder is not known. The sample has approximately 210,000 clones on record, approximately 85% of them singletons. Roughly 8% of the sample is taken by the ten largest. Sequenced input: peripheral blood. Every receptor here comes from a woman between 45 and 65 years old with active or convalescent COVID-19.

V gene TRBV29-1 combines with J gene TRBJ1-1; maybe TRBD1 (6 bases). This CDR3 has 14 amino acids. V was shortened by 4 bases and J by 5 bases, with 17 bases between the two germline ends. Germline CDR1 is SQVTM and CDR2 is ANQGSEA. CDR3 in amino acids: CSVGLAGGRTEAFF. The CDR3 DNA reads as TGCAGCGTTGGCCTCGCCGGGGGGCGGACTGAAGCTTTCTTT.

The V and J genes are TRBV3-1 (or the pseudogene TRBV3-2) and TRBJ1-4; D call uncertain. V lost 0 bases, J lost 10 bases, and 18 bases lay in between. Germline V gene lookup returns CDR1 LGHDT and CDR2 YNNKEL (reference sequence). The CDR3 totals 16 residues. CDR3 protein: CASSQEATATAIKLFF. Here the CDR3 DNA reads TGTGCCAGCAGCCAAGAGGCTACAGCAACAGCCATAAAACTGTTTTTT.

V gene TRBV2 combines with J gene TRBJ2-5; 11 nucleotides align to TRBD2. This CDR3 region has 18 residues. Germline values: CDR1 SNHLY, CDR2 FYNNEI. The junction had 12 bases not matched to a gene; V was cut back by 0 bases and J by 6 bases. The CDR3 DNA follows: TGTGCCAGCAGTGAAGCGGCTAGCGGGGGGAGAGGGAGAAAGACCCAGTACTTC. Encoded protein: CASSEAASGGRGRKTQYF.

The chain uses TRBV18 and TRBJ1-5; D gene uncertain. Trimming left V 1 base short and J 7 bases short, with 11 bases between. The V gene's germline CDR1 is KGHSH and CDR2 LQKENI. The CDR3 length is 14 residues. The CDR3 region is CASSPQRVIQPQHF. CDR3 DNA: TGTGCCAGCTCACCACAGAGGGTTATACAGCCCCAGCATTTT.

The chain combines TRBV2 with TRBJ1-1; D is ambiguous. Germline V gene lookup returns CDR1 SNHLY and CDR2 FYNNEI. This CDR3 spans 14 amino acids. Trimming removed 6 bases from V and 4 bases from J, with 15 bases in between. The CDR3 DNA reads TGTGCCAGCAGCCAGCGGGTCCCCGGCACTGAAGCTTTCTTT. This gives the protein CASSQRVPGTEAFF.

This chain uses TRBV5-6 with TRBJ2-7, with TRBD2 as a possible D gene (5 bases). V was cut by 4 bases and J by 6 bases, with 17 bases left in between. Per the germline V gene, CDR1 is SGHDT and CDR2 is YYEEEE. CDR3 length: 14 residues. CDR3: CASSRRGVPREQYF. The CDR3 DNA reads TGTGCCAGCAGCCGCCGGGGAGTCCCTCGCGAGCAGTACTTC.